The present T cell receptor (beta chain) was sequenced within a study of blood T cell repertoires in COVID-19 (dated by TCRdb to 2020 to 2021). As for the study more broadly: The collaborator samples originated in the United States, Italy and Spain and spanned the acute and convalescent phases of COVID-19. The material from the prospective study consisted of cDNA or gDNA derived from T cells, B-cell-depleted T cells, or PBMCs. The dataset comprised deeply sampled blood TCRbeta repertoires from subjects exposed to, actively infected with, or recovered from COVID-19. The repertoires were released in a freely available public database intended as a resource for research on the immune response to SARS-CoV-2. Samples were obtained from the ongoing ImmuneRACE study (first 160 participants) and from 1,200 or so subjects provided by 6 global collaborators. The sample metadata nearly always contained a de-identified subject ID, COVID-19 status, age in years and sex. Where available, HLA class I and class II types were taken from metadata supplied by the sample provider and were not determined by assay-based typing.

Each collaborating institution followed its own protocols to collect whole blood in K2EDTA tubes. Collaborator samples were shipped for TCRbeta analysis as frozen whole blood, isolated PBMCs, or DNA extracted from either sample type. Taken from cysteine to phenylalanine, the CDR3 has 14 residues. Just the 42-base CDR3 DNA is kept, in frame starting at base 1. Compared with germline, V lacks 7 bases and J lacks 6 bases; bases without a gene match: 5. CDR1 and CDR2, looked up from the germline V gene, are SGDLS and YYNGEE. With regard to this clone: The target of this receptor is not known. Base quality data are lacking; no much larger clone is found one base away.

Paper-wide results and their limitations: The amount of clinical and demographic metadata varied by source and participant and was provided uncurated.

TCRbeta CDR3 regions were amplified from genomic DNA using the immunoSEQ Assay, a bias-controlled multiplex PCR. The paper's data handling went like this. The number of nucleated cells in each sample was estimated from the amplification of reference gene primers within the assay. To quantify the absolute abundance of each unique TCRbeta CDR3 rearrangement, sequence reads were collapsed and filtered. For each sample, productive Simpson clonality was calculated as the square root of Simpson's diversity index over productive rearrangements. This immuneACCESS table, as held by TCRdb, lists in-frame sequences with V and J called but not all clones. Of the missing ones, under half trace to an unresolved V gene in checked studies; the others have no known cause. V, J and clone size are taken as reported in that table, and D and trimming were inferred from the DNA itself. The sample records roughly 60,000 clones, 65% to 90% of which are singletons. Approximately 5.6% of the sample is held by the ten biggest clonotypes.

The receptor comes from a woman aged 55-69 years with acute or convalescent COVID-19. Recombination joined TRBV9 with TRBJ1-6; 9 of the junction bases match TRBD1. Material for sequencing was peripheral blood. The CDR3 corresponds to CASGRTGVNSPLHF. The sequenced DNA is TGTGCCAGCGGACGGACAGGGGTTAATTCACCCCTCCACTTT.